This T cell receptor beta chain appears in the sequencing data of a study of T cell responses to AZD1222 COVID-19 vaccine. CDR3 length: 15 residues. The J segment lost 7 bases and the V segment lost 5 bases, leaving 11 bases of the junction unmatched. Germline assignment: CDR1 SGHTA and CDR2 FQGNSA. Findings and limits, study-wide: Just six people given AZD1222 tested seropositive at baseline. It was only after the peak T cell response that any repertoires were sampled.

Libraries were prepared by immunoSEQ multiplex PCR; TCRdb keeps only in-frame clonotypes and omits some of them. The profile shows some 120,000 clones, roughly 89% of them singletons. This clone appeared a single time. What it recognizes is unknown. The sample in question was peripheral blood, obtained on day 0 of MenACWY control vaccination. The clonotype comes from an adult in good health. The gene calls are TRBV7-2 and TRBJ2-1, with TRBD1 identical over 7 bases. CDR3 nucleotides: TGTGCCAGCAGCCCACCGGGACAGACACTTAATGAGCAGTTCTTC. As protein: CASSPPGQTLNEQFF.